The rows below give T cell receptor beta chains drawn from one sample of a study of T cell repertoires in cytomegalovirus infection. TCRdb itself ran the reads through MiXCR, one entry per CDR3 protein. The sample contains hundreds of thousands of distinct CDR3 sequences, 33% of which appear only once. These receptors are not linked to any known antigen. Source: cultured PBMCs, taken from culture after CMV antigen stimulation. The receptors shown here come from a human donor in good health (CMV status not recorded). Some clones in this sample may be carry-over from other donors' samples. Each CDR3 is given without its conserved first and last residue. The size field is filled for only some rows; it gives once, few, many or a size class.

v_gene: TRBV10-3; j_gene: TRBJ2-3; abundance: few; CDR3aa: AAAPSGSGSTDTQY
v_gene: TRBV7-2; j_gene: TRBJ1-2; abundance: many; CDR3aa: ASSLPGRINYGYT
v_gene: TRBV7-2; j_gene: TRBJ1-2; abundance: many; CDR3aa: ASSSSDRYGYT
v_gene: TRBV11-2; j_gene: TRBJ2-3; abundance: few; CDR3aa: ASSLSVAGADTQY
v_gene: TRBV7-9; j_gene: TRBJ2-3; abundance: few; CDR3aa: ASSLASTQY
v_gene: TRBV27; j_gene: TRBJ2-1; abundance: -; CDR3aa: ATRAGTSYNEQF
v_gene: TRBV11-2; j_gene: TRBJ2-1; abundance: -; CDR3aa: ASSAKLAGESNEQF
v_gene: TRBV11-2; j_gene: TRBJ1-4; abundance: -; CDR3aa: ASQRGPNEKLF
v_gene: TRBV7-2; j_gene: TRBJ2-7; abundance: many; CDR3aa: ASSGTSGSAYEQY
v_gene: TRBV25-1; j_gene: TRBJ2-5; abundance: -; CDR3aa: ASSEWAGRNRLQETQY
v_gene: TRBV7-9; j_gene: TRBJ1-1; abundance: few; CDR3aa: ASSSRDTLNTEAF
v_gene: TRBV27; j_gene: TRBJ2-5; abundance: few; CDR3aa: ASSLSEGPWPETQY
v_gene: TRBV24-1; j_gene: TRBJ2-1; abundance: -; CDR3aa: ASTDRDSFSNEQF
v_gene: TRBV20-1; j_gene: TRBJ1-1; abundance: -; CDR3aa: SASGQGRRAF
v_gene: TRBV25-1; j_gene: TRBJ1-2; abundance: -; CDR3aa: ASSEYGDRYGYT
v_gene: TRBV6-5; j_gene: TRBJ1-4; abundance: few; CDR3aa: ASSYSRWVEATNEKLF
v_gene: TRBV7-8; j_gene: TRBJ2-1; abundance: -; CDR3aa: ASSEGLAGGALPDNEQF
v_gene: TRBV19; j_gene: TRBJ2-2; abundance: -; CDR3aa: ASSTAGAAGDSGELF
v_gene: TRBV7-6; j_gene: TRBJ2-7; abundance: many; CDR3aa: ASSERSGVLY
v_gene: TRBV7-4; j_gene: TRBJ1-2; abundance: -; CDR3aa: ASSLAGGAFIHGYT
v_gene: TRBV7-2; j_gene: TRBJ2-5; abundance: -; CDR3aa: ASSLWDLKETQY
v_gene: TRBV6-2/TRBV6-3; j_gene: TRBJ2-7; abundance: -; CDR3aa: ASSYSWTSGNYEQY
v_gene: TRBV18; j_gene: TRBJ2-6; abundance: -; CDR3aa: ASSPPSGTYSGANVLT
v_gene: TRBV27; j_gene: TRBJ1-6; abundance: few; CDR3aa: ASSYRGRESPLH
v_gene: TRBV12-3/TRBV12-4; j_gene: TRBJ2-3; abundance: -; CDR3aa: ASSRGTITDTQY
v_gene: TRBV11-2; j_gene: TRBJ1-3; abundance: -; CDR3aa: ASSIDRVSGNTIY
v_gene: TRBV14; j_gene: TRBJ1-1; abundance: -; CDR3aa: ASNKQGEGNTEAF
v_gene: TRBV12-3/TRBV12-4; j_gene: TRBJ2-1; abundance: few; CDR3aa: ASSLGPRNQQF
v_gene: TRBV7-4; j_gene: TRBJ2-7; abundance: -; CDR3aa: ASSPPITYEQY
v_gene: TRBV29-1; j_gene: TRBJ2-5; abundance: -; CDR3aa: SVGTEETQY
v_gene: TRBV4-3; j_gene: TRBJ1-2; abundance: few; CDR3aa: ASSQEERAIYGYT
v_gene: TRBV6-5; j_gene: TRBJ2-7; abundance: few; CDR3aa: ASSYLAGEYYEQY
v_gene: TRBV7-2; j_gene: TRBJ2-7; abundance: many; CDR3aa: ASSMGQKYEQY
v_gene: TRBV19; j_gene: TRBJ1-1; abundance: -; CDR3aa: ATGQGNMNTEAF
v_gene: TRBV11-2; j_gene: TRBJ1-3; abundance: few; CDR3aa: ASSFNFYSGNTIY
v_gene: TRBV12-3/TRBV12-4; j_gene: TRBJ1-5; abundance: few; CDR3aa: ASSLRSGNNQPQH
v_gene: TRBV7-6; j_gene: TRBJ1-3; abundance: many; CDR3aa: ASSRVGSPGTRGNTIY
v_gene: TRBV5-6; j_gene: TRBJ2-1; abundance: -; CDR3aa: ASSFYGTSDYNEQF
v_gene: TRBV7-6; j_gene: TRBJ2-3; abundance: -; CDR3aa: ASSLRILTDTQY
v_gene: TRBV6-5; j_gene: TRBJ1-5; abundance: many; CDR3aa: ASSYGGGSNQPQH
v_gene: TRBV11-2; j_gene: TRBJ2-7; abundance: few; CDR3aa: ASSRTGARFLYEQY
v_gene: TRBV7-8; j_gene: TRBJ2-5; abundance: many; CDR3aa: ASSLGRRRSLYQETQY